The 10 T cell receptor beta chains listed next were all sequenced from one sample in a study of cytomegalovirus exposure and HLA in healthy donors. PCR employed 60 Vbeta and 13 Jbeta primers. TCRdb's copy holds only in-frame clones and misses some; the assay was immunoSEQ multiplex PCR. The sample lists roughly 150,000 clones, roughly 75% occurring once. The sample comprised PBMCs. The receptors stem from a man between 18 and 35 years old in good health and CMV-seronegative.

V and J are TRBV7-8 and TRBJ2-5; tentatively, D is TRBD1 (5 bases). Germline values: CDR1 SGHVS, CDR2 FQNEAQ. The CDR3 consists of 15 residues. Trimming removed 7 bases at V and 5 bases at J, with 20 bases between. The CDR3 DNA reads TGTGCCAGCATCCTAGGGTTAGGGGTAGTGGAGACCCAGTACTTC. Protein product: CASILGLGVVETQYF.

The chain links TRBV4-3 to TRBJ2-4; 10 bases align to TRBD2. The CDR3 loop spans 16 amino acids. Per germline, CDR1 LGHNA and CDR2 YSLEER. Trimming at V came to 0 bases and at J to 8 bases, leaving 7 bases not matched to a gene. CDR3 nucleotide sequence: TGCGCCAGCAGCCAAGATGCGGCTAGCGGGAGACACATTCAGTACTTC. Encoded protein: CASSQDAASGRHIQYF.

This clone was found a few times. The CDR3 spells CASSLHRGGPTEAFF. For the CDR3, the DNA is TGTGCCAGCAGTCTTCACAGGGGGGGCCCCACTGAAGCTTTCTTT. The V call is TRBV28, the J call TRBJ1-1; TRBD1 matches at 8 bases. The CDR3 is made up of 15 amino acids. The trim removed 5 bases at V and 4 bases at J, leaving 9 bases unmatched. From germline, CDR1 is MDHEN and CDR2 SYDVKM.

In nucleotides, the CDR3 is TGTGCCAGTAGCAACATTGGGGGGGGCCGCTACAATGAGCAGTTCTTC. Protein product: CASSNIGGGRYNEQFF. The chain joins TRBV19 to TRBJ2-1; TRBD2 is a possible D gene (7 bases). The CDR3 covers 16 residues. V was trimmed by 6 bases and J by 3 bases, leaving 18 bases between them. Germline V gene data show CDR1 as LNHDA and CDR2 as SQIVND (reference sequence).

The chain joins TRBV6-6 to TRBJ1-5; D unclear. The V end lost 5 bases, the J end lost 4 bases, and 12 bases lay between the germline ends. The CDR3 is 14 residues long. CDR1 is MNHNY and CDR2 is SVGAGI in the germline V gene (reference sequence). CDR3 bases: TGTGCCAGCAGTATCCGACGGGAGAATCAGCCCCAGCATTTT. This translates into CASSIRRENQPQHF.

The CDR3 bases are TGTGCCAGCAGCGCCGCCTGGGGGGGAGGGGCAAATGAGCAGTTCTTC. The encoded protein is CASSAAWGGGANEQFF. This chain links TRBV9 with TRBJ2-1; the match to TRBD2 covers 7 bases. The CDR3 has 16 residues. Germline V gives CDR1 SGDLS, CDR2 YYNGEE. Losses at the gene ends were 3 bases for V and 7 bases for J; bases not matched to a gene: 13.

The V gene is TRBV19, the J gene TRBJ1-1; 10 bases fit TRBD1. V gave up 4 bases and J gave up 0 bases; unmatched junction bases: 2. The CDR3 length is 15 residues. Germline CDR1 is LNHDA and CDR2 is SQIVND (reference sequence). CDR3 residues: CASSTGTGVNTEAFF. The CDR3 bases are TGTGCCAGTAGTACGGGGACAGGGGTGAACACTGAAGCTTTCTTT.

This clone was detected a few times. The J gene is TRBJ2-5, the V gene TRBV5-1, with D possibly matching TRBD1 (5 bases). The CDR3 has 15 residues. The V and J ends lost 4 bases and 0 bases respectively, with 13 bases between them. Germline V CDR1 and CDR2: SGHRS, YFSETQ. CDR3 DNA sequence: TGCGCCAGCAGCCCTCGACAGCCGTACCAAGAGACCCAGTACTTC. Translation gives CASSPRQPYQETQYF.

The chain uses TRBV7-2 and TRBJ2-1, with 11 bases aligning to TRBD2. V was clipped by 5 bases and J by 0 bases; unmatched bases: 0. This CDR3 region has 15 residues. Per the germline V gene, CDR1 is SGHTA and CDR2 is FQGNSA. CDR3 in DNA: TGTGCCAGCAGCGGACTAGCGGGCTCCTACAATGAGCAGTTCTTC. This sequence encodes CASSGLAGSYNEQFF.

This clone was observed a handful of times. V gene TRBV10-2 combines with J gene TRBJ2-1; TRBD2 aligns across 7 bases. The CDR3 has 12 residues. Germline V gives CDR1 WSHSY, CDR2 SAAADI. Trimming at V came to 1 base and at J to 15 bases, leaving 6 bases not matched to a gene. In DNA, the CDR3 is TGCGCCAGCAGTGAGTTGGCGGGAGAGGGGTTCTTC. Translated: CASSELAGEGFF.